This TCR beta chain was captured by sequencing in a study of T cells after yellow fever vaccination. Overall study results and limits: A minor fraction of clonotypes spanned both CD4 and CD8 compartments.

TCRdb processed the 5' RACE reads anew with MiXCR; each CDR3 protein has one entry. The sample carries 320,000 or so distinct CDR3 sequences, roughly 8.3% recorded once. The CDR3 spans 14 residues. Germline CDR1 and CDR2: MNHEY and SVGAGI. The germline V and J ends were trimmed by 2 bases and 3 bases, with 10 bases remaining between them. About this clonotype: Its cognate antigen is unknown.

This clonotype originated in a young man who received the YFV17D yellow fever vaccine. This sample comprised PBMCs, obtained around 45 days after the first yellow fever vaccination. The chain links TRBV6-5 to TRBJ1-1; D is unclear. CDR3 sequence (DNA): TGTGCCAGCAGTTACCGCGATCTTTACACTGAAGCTTTCTTT. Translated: CASSYRDLYTEAFF.